This entry features one T cell receptor (beta chain) sequence. Its antigen is unknown. Per germline, CDR1 ENHRY and CDR2 SYGVKD. This CDR3 spans 14 amino acids. V lost 9 bases, J lost 2 bases, and 6 bases stayed unmatched. Authors' data handling: Lowest detectable productive clonotype frequency was 2.59 x 10-5. Clones were read by immunoSEQ multiplex PCR, and TCRdb kept only the in-frame ones, dropping some. The V and J calls and clone size were taken over from that table, and D and trimming were inferred from the DNA. Of tens of thousands of clones listed, about four fifths are singletons. The data belong to a study of STAT5B mutations in CD4+ large granular lymphocyte leukemia. Findings and caveats of the study: Main leukemic clonotypes were patient-specific, but 25% appeared at low frequency elsewhere. Without HLA matching, higher CD4+ than CD8+ T-LGLL clonality could reflect small sample size. Top patient clones used TRBV06 genes more often: 8/27 versus 2/35 in controls.

Sequencing input: CD4+ T cells from blood buffy coats. The chain links TRBV10-3 to TRBJ2-3; 9 positions agree with TRBD2. The TCR comes from a human donor in good health. Here the CDR3 reads CAIGAGGDTDTQYF. CDR3 sequence (DNA): TGTGCCATAGGGGCGGGGGGGGACACAGATACGCAGTATTTT.